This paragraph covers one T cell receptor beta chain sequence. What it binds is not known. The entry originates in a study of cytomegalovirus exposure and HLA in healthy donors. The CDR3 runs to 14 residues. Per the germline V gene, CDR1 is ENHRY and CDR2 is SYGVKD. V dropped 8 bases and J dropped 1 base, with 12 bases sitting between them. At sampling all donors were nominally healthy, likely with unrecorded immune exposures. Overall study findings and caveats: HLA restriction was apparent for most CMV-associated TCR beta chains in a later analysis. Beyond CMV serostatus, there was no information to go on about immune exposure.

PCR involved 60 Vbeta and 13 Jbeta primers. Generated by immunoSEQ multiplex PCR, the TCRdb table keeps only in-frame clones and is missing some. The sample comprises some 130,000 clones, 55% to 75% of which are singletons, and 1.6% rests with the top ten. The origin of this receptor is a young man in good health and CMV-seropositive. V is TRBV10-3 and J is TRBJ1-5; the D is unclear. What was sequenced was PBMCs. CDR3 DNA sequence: TGTGCCATCGCGGAGGGATTAAGCAATCAGCCCCAGCATTTT. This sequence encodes CAIAEGLSNQPQHF.